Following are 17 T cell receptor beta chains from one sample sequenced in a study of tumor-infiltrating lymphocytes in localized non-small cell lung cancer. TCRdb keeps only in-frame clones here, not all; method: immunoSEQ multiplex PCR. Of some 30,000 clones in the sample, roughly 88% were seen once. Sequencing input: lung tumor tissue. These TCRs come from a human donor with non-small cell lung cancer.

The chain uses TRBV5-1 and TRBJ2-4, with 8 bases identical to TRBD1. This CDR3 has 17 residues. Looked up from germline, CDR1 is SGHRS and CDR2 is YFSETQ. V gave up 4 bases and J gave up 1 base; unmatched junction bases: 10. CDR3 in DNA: TGCGCCAGCAGCGGGGAAGGACAGGGAAGGGCCAAAAACATTCAGTACTTC. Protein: CASSGEGQGRAKNIQYF.

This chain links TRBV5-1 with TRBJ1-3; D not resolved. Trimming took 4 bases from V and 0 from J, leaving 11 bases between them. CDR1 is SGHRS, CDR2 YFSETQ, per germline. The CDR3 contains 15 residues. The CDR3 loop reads CASSPSHVSGNTIYF. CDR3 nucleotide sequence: TGCGCCAGCAGCCCGAGCCACGTCTCTGGAAACACCATATATTTT.

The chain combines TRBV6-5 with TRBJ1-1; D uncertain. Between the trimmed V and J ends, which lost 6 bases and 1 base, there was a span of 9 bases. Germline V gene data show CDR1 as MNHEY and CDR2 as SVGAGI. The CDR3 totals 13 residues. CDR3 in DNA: TGTGCCAGCAGCGGACGTGAGAACACTGAAGCTTTCTTT. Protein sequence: CASSGRENTEAFF.

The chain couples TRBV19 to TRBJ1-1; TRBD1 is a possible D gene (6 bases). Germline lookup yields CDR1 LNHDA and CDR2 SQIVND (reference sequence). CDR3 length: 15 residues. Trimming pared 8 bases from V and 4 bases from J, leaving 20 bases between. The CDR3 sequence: CASFGTGWLGTEAFF. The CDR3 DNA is TGTGCCAGTTTCGGTACAGGGTGGCTCGGCACTGAAGCTTTCTTT.

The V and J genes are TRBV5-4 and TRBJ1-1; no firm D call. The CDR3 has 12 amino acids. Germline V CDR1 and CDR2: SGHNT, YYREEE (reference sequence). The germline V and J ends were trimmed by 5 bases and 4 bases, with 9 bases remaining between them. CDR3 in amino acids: CASSWAGTEAFF. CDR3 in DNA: TGTGCCAGCAGTTGGGCCGGCACTGAAGCTTTCTTT.

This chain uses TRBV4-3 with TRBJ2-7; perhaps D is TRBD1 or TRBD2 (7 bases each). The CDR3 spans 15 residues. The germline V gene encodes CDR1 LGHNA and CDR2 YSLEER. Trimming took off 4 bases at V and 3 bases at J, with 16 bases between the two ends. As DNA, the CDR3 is TGCGCCAGCAGCCCCCAGGGGGGAGGGGGCTACGAGCAGTACTTC. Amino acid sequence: CASSPQGGGGYEQYF.

In DNA, the CDR3 is TGTGCCAGCAGCCAAGATTGGACAGGGGTTGGAAACACCATATATTTT. Translating it yields CASSQDWTGVGNTIYF. V usage is TRBV4-2 and J usage is TRBJ1-3; 9 bases agree with TRBD1. Trimming cost V 0 bases and J 3 bases; bases outside gene matches: 3. The CDR3 runs 16 residues. Germline values: CDR1 LGHNA, CDR2 YNFKEQ.

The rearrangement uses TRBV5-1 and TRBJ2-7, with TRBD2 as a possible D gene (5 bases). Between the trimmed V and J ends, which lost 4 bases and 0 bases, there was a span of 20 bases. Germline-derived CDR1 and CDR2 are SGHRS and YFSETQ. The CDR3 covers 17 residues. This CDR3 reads CASSGIAGLQSSYEQYF. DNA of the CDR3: TGCGCCAGCAGCGGCATTGCCGGACTTCAAAGCTCCTACGAGCAGTACTTC.

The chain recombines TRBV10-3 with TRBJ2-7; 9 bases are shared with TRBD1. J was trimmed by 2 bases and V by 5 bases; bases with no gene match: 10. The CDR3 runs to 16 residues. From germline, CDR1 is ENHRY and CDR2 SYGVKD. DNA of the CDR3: TGTGCCATCAGTAATACCGGGACAGGGTTGACCTACGAGCAGTACTTC. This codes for CAISNTGTGLTYEQYF.

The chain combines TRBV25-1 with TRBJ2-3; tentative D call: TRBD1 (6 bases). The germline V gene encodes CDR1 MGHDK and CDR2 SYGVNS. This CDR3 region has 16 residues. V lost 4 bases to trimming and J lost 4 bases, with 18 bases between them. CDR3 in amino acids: CASSVLRDTLADTQYF. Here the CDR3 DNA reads TGTGCCAGCAGTGTTCTACGGGACACCCTCGCAGATACGCAGTATTTT.

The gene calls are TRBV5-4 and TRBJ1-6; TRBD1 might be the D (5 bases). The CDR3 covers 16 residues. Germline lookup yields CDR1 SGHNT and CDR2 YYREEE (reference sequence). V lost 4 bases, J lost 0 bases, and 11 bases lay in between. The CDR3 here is CASSRGTASYNSPLHF. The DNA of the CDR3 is TGTGCCAGCAGCAGGGGTACAGCCTCCTATAATTCACCCCTCCACTTT.

CDR3 region: CATRAGSSGNTIYF. CDR3 bases: TGTGCCACCCGAGCGGGGAGCTCTGGAAACACCATATATTTT. This sequence joins TRBV7-2 and TRBJ1-3, with D hard to call. V was clipped by 10 bases and J by 0 bases, with 13 bases between them. Germline CDR1 and CDR2: SGHTA and FQGNSA. The CDR3 is 14 residues long. The full variable domain, completed using reference TRBV7-2 and TRBJ1-3, is GAGVSQSPSNKVTEKGKDVELRCDPISGHTALYWYRQSLGQGLEFLIYFQGNSAPDKSGLPSDRFSAERTGGSVSTLTIQRTQQEDSAVYLCATRAGSSGNTIYFGEGSWLTVV.

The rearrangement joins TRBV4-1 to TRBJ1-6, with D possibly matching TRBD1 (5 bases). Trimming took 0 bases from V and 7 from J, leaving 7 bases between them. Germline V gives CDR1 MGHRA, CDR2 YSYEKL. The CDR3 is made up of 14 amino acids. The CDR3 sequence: CASSQEEGNSPLHF. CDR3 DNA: TGCGCCAGCAGCCAAGAGGAGGGGAATTCACCCCTCCACTTT.

CDR3 residues: CASSLAEGGLLGSYNEQFF. As DNA, the CDR3 is TGTGCCAGCAGCTTAGCGGAAGGTGGGCTTTTGGGCTCCTACAATGAGCAGTTCTTC. The gene calls are TRBV7-8 and TRBJ2-1; no clear D gene. V was trimmed by 0 bases and J by 0 bases, leaving 18 bases between them. Germline loops: CDR1 SGHVS, CDR2 FQNEAQ. CDR3 length: 19 amino acids.

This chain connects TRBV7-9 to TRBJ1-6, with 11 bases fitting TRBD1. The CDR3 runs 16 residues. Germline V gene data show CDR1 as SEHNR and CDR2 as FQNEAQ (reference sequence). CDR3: CTTGTGGSSYNSPLHF. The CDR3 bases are TGTACCACCGGGACAGGGGGGTCCTCCTATAATTCACCCCTCCACTTT.

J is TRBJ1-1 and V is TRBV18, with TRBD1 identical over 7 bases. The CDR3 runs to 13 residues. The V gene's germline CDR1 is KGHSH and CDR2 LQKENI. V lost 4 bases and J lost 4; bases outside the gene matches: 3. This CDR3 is CASSLRGATEAFF. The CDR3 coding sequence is TGTGCCAGCTCACTCAGGGGGGCCACTGAAGCTTTCTTT.

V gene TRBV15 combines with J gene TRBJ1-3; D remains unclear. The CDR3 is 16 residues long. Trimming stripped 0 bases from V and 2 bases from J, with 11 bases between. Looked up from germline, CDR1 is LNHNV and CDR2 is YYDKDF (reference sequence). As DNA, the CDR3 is TGTGCCACCAGCAGAGATATTGGTGGGGCTGGAAACACCATATATTTT. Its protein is CATSRDIGGAGNTIYF.